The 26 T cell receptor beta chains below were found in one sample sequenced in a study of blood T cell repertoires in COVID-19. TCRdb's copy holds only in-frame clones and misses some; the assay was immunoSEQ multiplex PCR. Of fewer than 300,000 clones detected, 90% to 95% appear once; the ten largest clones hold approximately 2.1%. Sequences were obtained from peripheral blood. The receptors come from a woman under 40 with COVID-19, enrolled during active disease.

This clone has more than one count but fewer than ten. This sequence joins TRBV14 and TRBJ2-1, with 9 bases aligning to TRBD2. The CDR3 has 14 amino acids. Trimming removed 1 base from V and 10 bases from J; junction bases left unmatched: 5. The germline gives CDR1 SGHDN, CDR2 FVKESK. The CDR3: CASSQAVAGVEQFF. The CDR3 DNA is TGTGCCAGCAGCCAAGCGGTAGCGGGAGTCGAGCAGTTCTTC.

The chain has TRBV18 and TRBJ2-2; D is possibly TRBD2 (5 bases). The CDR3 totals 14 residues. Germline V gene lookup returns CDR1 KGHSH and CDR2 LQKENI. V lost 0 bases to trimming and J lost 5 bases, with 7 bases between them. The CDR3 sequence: CASSPPTGTGELFF. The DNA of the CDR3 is TGTGCCAGCTCACCACCTACGGGGACCGGGGAGCTGTTTTTT.

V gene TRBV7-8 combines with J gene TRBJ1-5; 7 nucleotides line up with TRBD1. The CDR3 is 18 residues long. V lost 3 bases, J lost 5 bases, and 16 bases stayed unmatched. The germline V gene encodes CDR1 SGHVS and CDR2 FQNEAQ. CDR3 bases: TGTGCCAGCAGCTTCAATCCCCGGACAGGAGCCCAGGATCAGCCCCAGCATTTT. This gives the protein CASSFNPRTGAQDQPQHF. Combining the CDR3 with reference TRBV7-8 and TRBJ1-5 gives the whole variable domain GAGVSQSPRYKVAKRGQDVALRCDPISGHVSLFWYQQALGQGPEFLTYFQNEAQLDKSGLPSDRFFAERPEGSVSTLKIQRTQQEDSAVYLCASSFNPRTGAQDQPQHFGDGTRLSIL.

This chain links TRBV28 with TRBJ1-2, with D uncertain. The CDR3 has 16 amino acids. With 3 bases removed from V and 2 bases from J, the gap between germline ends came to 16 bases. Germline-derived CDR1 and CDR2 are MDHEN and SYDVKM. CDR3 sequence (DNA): TGTGCCAGCAGTTTCCAGACATGGAGCGGGAACTATGGCTACACCTTC. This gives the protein CASSFQTWSGNYGYTF.

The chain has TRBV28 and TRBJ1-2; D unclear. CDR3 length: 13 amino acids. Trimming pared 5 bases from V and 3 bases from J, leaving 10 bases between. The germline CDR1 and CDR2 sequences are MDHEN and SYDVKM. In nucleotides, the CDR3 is TGTGCCAGCAGTCCCCGGAGCCACTATGGCTACACCTTC. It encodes CASSPRSHYGYTF.

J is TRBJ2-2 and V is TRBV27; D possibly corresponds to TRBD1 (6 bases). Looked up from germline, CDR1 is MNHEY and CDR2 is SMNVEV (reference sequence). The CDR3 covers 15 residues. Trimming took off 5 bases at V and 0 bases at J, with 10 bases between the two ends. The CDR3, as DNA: TGTGCCAGCAGTCCAGGGGCCACGAACACCGGGGAGCTGTTTTTT. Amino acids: CASSPGATNTGELFF.

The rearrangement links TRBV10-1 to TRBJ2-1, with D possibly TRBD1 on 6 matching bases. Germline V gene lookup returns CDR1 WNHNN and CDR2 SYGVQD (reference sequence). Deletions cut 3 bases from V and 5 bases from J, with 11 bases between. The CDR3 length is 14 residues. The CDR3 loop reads CASSEDTGNNEQFF. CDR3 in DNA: TGCGCCAGCAGTGAAGATACAGGGAACAATGAGCAGTTCTTC.

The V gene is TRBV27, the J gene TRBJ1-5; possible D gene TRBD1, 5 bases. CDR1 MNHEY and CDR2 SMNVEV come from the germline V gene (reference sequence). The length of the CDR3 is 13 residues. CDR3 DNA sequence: TGTGCTTCCTCCTGGGGGGTCGGGCAGCCCCAGCATTTT. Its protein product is CASSWGVGQPQHF.

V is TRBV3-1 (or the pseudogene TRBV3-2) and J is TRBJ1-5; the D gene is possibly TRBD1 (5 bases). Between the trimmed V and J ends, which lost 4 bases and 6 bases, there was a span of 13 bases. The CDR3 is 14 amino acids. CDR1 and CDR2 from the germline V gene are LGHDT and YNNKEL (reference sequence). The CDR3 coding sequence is TGTGCCAGCAGCCGCGGGGGGTCTGGTCAGCCCCAGCATTTT. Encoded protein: CASSRGGSGQPQHF.

The CDR3 DNA is TGTGCCACCAGCAGAGAAAAATACTTAGCAGCGACCTATGGCTACACCTTC. This encodes CATSREKYLAATYGYTF. The chain uses TRBV15 and TRBJ1-2; no definite D call. The CDR3 is 17 residues long. Germline CDR1 and CDR2: LNHNV and YYDKDF (reference sequence). V lost 0 bases, J lost 4 bases, and 18 bases lay in between.

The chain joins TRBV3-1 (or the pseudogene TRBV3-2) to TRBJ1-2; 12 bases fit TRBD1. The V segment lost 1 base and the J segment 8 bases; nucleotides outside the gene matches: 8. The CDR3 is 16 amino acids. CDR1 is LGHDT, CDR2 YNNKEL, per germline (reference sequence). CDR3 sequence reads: CASSQGRGQGAEGYTF. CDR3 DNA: TGTGCCAGCAGCCAAGGCCGGGGACAGGGGGCAGAGGGCTACACCTTC.

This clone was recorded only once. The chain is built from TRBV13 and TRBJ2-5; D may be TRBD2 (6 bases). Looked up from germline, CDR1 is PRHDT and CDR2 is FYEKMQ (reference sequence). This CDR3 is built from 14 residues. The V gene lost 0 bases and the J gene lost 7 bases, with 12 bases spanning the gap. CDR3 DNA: TGTGCCAGCAGCTTAGGACGGGGAGGCCCGACCCAGTACTTC. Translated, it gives CASSLGRGGPTQYF.

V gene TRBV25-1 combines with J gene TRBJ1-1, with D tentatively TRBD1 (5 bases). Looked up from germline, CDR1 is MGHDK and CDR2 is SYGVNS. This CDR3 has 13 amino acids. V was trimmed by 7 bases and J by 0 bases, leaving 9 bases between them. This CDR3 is CASTGDLNTEAFF. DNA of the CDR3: TGTGCCAGCACGGGGGATTTGAACACTGAAGCTTTCTTT.

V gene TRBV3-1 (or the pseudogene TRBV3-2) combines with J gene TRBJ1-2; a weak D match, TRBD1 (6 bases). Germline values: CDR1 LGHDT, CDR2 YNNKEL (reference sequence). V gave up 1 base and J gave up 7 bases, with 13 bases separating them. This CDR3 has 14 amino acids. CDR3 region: CASSQVIQGTGYTF. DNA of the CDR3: TGTGCCAGCAGCCAAGTGATTCAGGGGACTGGCTACACCTTC.

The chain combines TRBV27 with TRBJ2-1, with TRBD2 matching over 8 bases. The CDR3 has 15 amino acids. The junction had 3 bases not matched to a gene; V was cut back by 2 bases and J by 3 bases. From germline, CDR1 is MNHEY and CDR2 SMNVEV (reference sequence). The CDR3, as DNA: TGTGCCAGCAGTTTAGTAGCGGGAAGCTACAATGAGCAGTTCTTC. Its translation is CASSLVAGSYNEQFF.

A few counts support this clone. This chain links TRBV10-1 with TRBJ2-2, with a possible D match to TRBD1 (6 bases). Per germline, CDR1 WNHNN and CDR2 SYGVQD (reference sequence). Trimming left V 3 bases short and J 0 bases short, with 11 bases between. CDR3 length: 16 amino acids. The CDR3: CASSDTGTSNTGELFF. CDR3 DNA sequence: TGCGCCAGCAGTGATACCGGGACATCGAACACCGGGGAGCTGTTTTTT.

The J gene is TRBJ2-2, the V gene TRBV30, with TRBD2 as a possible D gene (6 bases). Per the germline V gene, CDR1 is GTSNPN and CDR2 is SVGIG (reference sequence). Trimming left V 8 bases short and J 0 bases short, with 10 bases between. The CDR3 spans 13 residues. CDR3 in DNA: TGTGCCGCGGGACGGCCGAACACCGGGGAGCTGTTTTTT. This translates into CAAGRPNTGELFF. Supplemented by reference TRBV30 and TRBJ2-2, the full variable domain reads SQTIHQWPATLVQPVGSPLSLECTVEGTSNPNLYWYRQAAGRGLQLLFYSVGIGQISSEVPQNLSASRPQDRQFILSSKKLLLSDSGFYLCAAGRPNTGELFFGEGSRLTVL.

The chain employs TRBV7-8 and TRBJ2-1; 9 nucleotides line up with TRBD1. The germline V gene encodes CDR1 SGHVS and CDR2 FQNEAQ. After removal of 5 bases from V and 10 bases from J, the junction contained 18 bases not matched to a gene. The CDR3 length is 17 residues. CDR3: CASSRYPRDRAGWEQFF. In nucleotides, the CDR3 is TGTGCCAGCAGCCGTTACCCCCGGGACAGGGCGGGGTGGGAGCAGTTCTTC.

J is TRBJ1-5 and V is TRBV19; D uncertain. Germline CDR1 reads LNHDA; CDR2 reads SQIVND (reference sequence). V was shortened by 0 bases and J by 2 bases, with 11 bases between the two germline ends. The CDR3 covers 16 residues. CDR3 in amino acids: CASSIDHGAGNQPQHF. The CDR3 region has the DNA TGTGCCAGTAGTATAGATCATGGTGCGGGCAATCAGCCCCAGCATTTT.

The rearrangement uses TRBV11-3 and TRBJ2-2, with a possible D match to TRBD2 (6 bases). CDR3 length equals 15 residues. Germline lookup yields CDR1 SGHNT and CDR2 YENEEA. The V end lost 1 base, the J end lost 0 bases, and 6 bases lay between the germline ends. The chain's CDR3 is CASSLGGANTGELFF. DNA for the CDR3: TGTGCCAGCAGCTTAGGGGGGGCGAACACCGGGGAGCTGTTTTTT.

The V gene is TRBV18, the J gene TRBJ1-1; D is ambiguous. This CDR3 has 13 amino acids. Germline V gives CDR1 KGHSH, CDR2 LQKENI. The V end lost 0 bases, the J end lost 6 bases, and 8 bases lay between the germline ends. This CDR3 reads CASSPPVRAEAFF. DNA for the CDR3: TGTGCCAGCTCACCACCGGTGAGGGCTGAAGCTTTCTTT.

The CDR3 region is CATSDLNRTSGTYEQYF. The CDR3 DNA follows: TGTGCCACCAGTGATCTCAATCGGACTAGCGGTACCTACGAGCAGTACTTC. The rearrangement links TRBV24-1 to TRBJ2-7; 10 bases are shared with TRBD2. After removal of 3 bases from V and 2 bases from J, the junction contained 9 bases not matched to a gene. The CDR3 is made up of 17 amino acids. The germline V gene has CDR1 KGHDR and CDR2 SFDVKD.

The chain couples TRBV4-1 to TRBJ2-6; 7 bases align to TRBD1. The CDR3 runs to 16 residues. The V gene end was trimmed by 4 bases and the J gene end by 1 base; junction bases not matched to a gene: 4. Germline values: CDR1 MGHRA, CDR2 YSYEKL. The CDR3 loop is CASSPTTGSGANVLTF. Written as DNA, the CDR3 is TGCGCCAGCAGCCCCACGACAGGGTCTGGGGCCAACGTCCTGACTTTC.

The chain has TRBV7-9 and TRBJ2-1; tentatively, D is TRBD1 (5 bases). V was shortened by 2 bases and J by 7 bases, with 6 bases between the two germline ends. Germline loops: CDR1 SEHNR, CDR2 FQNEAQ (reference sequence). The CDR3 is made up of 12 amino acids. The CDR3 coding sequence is TGTGCCAGCAGCTTAAGGGGAAATGAGCAGTTCTTC. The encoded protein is CASSLRGNEQFF.

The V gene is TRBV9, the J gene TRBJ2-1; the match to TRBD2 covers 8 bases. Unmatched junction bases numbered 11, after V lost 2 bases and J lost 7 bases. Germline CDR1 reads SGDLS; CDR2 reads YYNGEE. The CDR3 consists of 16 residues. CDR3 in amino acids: CASSVAFGLADNEQFF. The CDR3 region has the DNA TGTGCCAGCAGCGTTGCCTTTGGACTAGCCGATAATGAGCAGTTCTTC.

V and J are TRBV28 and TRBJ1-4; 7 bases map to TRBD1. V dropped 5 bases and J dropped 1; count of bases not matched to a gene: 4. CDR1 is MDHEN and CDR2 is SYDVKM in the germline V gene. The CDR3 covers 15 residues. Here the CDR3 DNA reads TGTGCCAGCAGTGGAAGACAGGGAACTAATGAAAAACTGTTTTTT. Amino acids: CASSGRQGTNEKLFF.